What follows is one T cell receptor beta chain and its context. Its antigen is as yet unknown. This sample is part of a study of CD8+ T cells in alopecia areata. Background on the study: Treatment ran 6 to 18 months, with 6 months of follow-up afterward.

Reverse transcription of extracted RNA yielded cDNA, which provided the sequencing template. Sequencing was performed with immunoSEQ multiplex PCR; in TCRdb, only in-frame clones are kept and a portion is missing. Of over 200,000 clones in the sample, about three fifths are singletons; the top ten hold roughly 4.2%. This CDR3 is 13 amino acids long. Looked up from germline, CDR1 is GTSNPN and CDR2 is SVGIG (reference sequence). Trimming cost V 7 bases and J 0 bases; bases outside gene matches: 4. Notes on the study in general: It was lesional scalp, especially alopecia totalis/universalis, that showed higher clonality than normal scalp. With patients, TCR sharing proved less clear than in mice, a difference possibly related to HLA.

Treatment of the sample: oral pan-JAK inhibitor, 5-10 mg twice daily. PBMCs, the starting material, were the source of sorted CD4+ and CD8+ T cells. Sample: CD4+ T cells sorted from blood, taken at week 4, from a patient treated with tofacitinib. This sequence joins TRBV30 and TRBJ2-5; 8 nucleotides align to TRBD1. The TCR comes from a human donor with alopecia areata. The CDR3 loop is CASGTGNQETQYF. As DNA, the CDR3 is TGTGCCTCCGGGACAGGAAACCAAGAGACCCAGTACTTC.